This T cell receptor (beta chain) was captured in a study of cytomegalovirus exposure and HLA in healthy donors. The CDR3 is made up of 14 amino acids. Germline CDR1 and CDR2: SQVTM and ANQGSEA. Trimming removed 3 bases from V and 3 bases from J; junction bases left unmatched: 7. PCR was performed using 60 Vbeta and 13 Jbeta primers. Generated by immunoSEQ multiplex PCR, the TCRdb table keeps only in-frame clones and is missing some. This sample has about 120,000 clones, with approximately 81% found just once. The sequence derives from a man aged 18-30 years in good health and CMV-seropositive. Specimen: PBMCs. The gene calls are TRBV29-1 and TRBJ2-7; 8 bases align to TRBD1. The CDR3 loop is CSVEDRAKGYEQYF. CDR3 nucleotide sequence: TGCAGCGTTGAGGACAGGGCCAAGGGCTACGAGCAGTACTTC.